Below, 13 T cell receptor beta chains from the same sample are listed, as sequenced in a study of shared clonotypes between healthy human individuals. Clones were read by immunoSEQ multiplex PCR, and TCRdb kept only the in-frame ones, dropping some. Altogether around 2,000,000 clones are present, about 92% being singletons, with the ten largest covering 1.7%. Terminally differentiated effector memory CD45RA+ cells were excluded by CCR7 positive selection of CD45RO-negative cells. Sequenced input: naive CD8+ T cells from PBMCs. The source of these receptors is a man aged 18 to 30 in good health. Some clones in this sample may be carry-over from other donors' samples.

The chain recombines TRBV7-9 with TRBJ1-5; perhaps TRBD1 as D (6 bases). This CDR3 region has 14 residues. The V gene's germline CDR1 is SEHNR and CDR2 FQNEAQ (reference sequence). V was clipped by 3 bases and J by 7 bases, with 13 bases between them. CDR3 region: CASSFSTGLQPQHF. For the CDR3, the DNA is TGTGCCAGCAGCTTCTCTACAGGGTTACAGCCCCAGCATTTT.

V gene TRBV5-6 combines with J gene TRBJ2-1, with 7 bases fitting TRBD2. Germline V lookup: CDR1 SGHDT, CDR2 YYEEEE. This CDR3 comprises 14 residues. The J segment lost 7 bases and the V segment lost 2 bases, leaving 6 bases of the junction unmatched. The CDR3 sequence: CASSLLWGGNEQFF. Here the CDR3 DNA reads TGTGCCAGCAGCTTACTGTGGGGGGGTAATGAGCAGTTCTTC.

As for this clone: This specimen includes other DNA sequences encoding the same CDR3. The rearrangement joins TRBV9 to TRBJ2-5, with TRBD1 identical over 10 bases. The CDR3 runs 15 residues. Germline V gene lookup returns CDR1 SGDLS and CDR2 YYNGEE. V dropped 0 bases and J dropped 2; count of bases not matched to a gene: 1. The CDR3 DNA is TGTGCCAGCAGCGTAGGGGGACAGGGGCAAGAGACCCAGTACTTC. It encodes CASSVGGQGQETQYF.

The gene calls are TRBV6-1 and TRBJ2-2; TRBD1 agrees at 8 bases. V lost 2 bases to trimming and J lost 6 bases; unmatched junction nucleotides: 11. The CDR3 spans 17 residues. Germline lookup yields CDR1 MNHNS and CDR2 SASEGT. The CDR3 region has the DNA TGTGCCAGCAGTGAATTGCCAAGGACAGGGACCGCCGGGGAGCTGTTTTTT. Translated, it gives CASSELPRTGTAGELFF.

Turning to this clone: Other DNA sequences from this sample encode an identical CDR3 as well. The chain combines TRBV7-9 with TRBJ2-7, with D possibly being TRBD2 (6 bases). The CDR3 is 14 residues long. With 3 bases removed from V and 2 bases from J, the gap between germline ends came to 11 bases. The germline CDR1 and CDR2 sequences are SEHNR and FQNEAQ (reference sequence). CDR3 sequence reads: CASSLGGAAYEQYF. In DNA, the CDR3 is TGTGCCAGCAGCTTGGGCGGGGCGGCCTACGAGCAGTACTTC.

As regards this clone: The junction departs from germline at one end; a sequencing error may be responsible. The chain's CDR3 is CASTLGGAREQYF. The DNA of the CDR3 is TGTGCCAGCACCTTAGGGGGGGCCCGGGAGCAGTACTTC. The chain combines TRBV11-2 with TRBJ2-7; possible D gene TRBD2, 7 bases. The germline CDR1 and CDR2 sequences are SGHAT and FQNNGV. The CDR3 contains 13 residues.

The chain carries TRBV4-3 and TRBJ2-1, with TRBD2 matching over 7 bases. With 0 bases clipped from V and 1 base from J, the junction kept 15 bases outside the gene matches. This CDR3 has 20 amino acids. CDR1 LGHNA and CDR2 YSLEER come from the germline V gene. For the CDR3, the DNA is TGCGCCAGCAGCCAAGATCGGTTTGGTAAGGGCGGGGGTTCCTACAATGAGCAGTTCTTC. Amino acids: CASSQDRFGKGGGSYNEQFF.

The chain recombines TRBV5-1 with TRBJ1-1; D is ambiguous. The CDR3 spans 13 residues. Germline V gives CDR1 SGHRS, CDR2 YFSETQ. The V gene lost 2 bases and the J gene lost 5 bases, with 10 bases spanning the gap. CDR3 amino acids: CASSFAGGTEAFF. The CDR3 DNA follows: TGCGCCAGCAGCTTCGCAGGCGGGACTGAAGCTTTCTTT.

The chain uses TRBV7-2 and TRBJ1-1; D is perhaps TRBD1 (5 bases). Germline CDR1 SGHTA, CDR2 FQGNSA. V lost 7 bases, J lost 5 bases, and 17 bases lay in between. The CDR3 spans 14 residues. The CDR3 reads CASTLQLGGTEAFF. The CDR3 DNA follows: TGTGCCAGCACTCTACAGCTTGGGGGTACTGAAGCTTTCTTT.

The sample holds one count of this clone. The V gene is TRBV4-3, the J gene TRBJ2-7; 7 bases fit TRBD1. J was trimmed by 2 bases and V by 1 base; bases with no gene match: 8. Germline CDR1 and CDR2: LGHNA and YSLEER. The CDR3 contains 16 residues. The CDR3 sequence: CASSQASGTAAYEQYF. DNA of the CDR3: TGCGCCAGCAGCCAAGCTTCCGGGACAGCCGCCTACGAGCAGTACTTC.

The chain uses TRBV28 and TRBJ1-2; 8 nucleotides agree with TRBD1. This CDR3 has 14 residues. The germline V gene encodes CDR1 MDHEN and CDR2 SYDVKM. Unmatched junction bases numbered 7, after V lost 6 bases and J lost 4 bases. CDR3 region: CASSYWTGSYGYTF. The CDR3 region has the DNA TGTGCCAGCAGCTATTGGACAGGGTCCTATGGCTACACCTTC.

This clone turned up a few times. A read error may be the cause here, since a much bigger clone is one base away. Additional DNA sequences in this sample encode the identical CDR3. The chain has TRBV5-4 and TRBJ1-2; unclear D gene. This CDR3 is built from 14 residues. Per the germline V gene, CDR1 is SGHNT and CDR2 is YYREEE (reference sequence). The CDR3 here is CASSLAEVSYGYTF. The CDR3 bases are TGTGCTAGCAGCTTGGCCGAGGTTTCCTATGGCTACACCTTC. Drawing the rest from reference TRBV5-4 and TRBJ1-2, the complete variable domain is ETGVTQSPTHLIKTRGQQVTLRCSSQSGHNTVSWYQQALGQGPQFIFQYYREEENGRGNFPPRFSGLQFPNYSSELNVNALELDDSALYLCASSLAEVSYGYTFGSGTRLTVV.

The J gene is TRBJ2-7, the V gene TRBV4-1; D remains ambiguous. CDR1 is MGHRA, CDR2 YSYEKL, per germline. This CDR3 contains 13 residues. V was shortened by 1 base and J by 7 bases, with 11 bases between the two germline ends. CDR3 nucleotide sequence: TGCGCCAGCAGCCAAGTGGGGAATGAAGAGCAGTACTTC. Its translation: CASSQVGNEEQYF.